This entry is about one T cell receptor (beta chain). This receptor's antigen is unknown. The sample holds no much larger clone one base away, and base qualities are not on file. Reading from cysteine to phenylalanine, the CDR3 counts 15 amino acids. Only the CDR3 part of the read is kept: 45 bases, read in frame from the first base. The junction shows trimming of 7 bases on V and 5 bases on J, plus 17 bases between the germline ends. CDR1 SGHTA and CDR2 FQGNSA were looked up in the germline V gene. The record originates from a study of T cell responses to AZD1222 COVID-19 vaccine (TCRdb year 2021). Context from the whole study: TCR sequencing was performed for 233 trial participants, of whom some 200 were given two doses of AZD1222 and approximately 25 were given two doses of MenACWY control vaccine. Trial participants were enrolled by age into subgroups of 18-55, 56-69 and 70-plus years, and around 150, 29 and 61 TCR-sequenced participants, respectively, were included in these subgroups. On the study overall, not on this receptor specifically: Nearly half of unique spike-specific TCRs reportedly recognized epitopes outside regions mutated in the B.1.351 and B.1.1.7 variants. Because no day 14 peak-response samples were available, the repertoires could be characterized only after the peak T cell response. After two AZD1222 doses, both the breadth and the depth of spike-specific TCRs were significantly higher than at day 0 and than in MenACWY recipients. Conclusions about previously exposed vaccinees are limited because only a handful of AZD1222 recipients were SARS-CoV-2 seropositive at baseline. Participants were mostly white British, with more females than males. The authors suggested clonal diversity may have been underestimated. The vaccine-associated CD4 TCRs covered the entire spike protein, and the dominant responses fell in regions 160-218 and 743-854. The 56-69-year group was small, and its depth increase did not reach significance, likely because of low power.

The CDR3 regions of human TCRbeta chains were analyzed by immunosequencing. The paper's data handling went like this. Repertoire TCRs were checked for matches against a reference library of SARS-CoV-2-specific TCRs that had been generated using the MIRA antigen-specificity platform. Breadth was defined as the fraction of unique TCRs that were SARS-CoV-2-associated, and depth was defined as the fraction of total T cells that were SARS-CoV-2-associated. Using the MIRA data, every spike-specific TCR was mapped to the spike region that the TCR reacted to and assigned to either a CD4 or a CD8 class. Log10-transformed breadth and depth values were compared by one-way ANOVA with Sidak's multiple comparisons tests. This immuneACCESS table, as held by TCRdb, lists in-frame sequences with V and J called but not all clones. Of the missing ones, under half trace to an unresolved V gene in checked studies; the others have no known cause. V and J calls and clone size are those listed in that table; D and trimming were worked out from the DNA. The sample table contains 90,000 to 130,000 clones; only one count was recorded for over 85% of them. The ten largest clones capture about 2.5% of the sample.

The intended sense of this specimen's time point label: about 28 days (+/-7) after the second vaccine dose. AZD1222 recipients with second doses at about 4 weeks or about 12 weeks were pooled, because spike-specific TCR depth and breadth did not differ between schedules. Samples from vaccinated people were obtained from the UK trials COV001 and COV002, which included a single-blind randomized controlled phase 2/3 trial of AZD1222 (ChAdOx1 nCoV-19) in healthy adults. Trial participant PBMC samples were collected at day 0 and day 28 after the second dose for TCRbeta chain sequencing. The sequence links TRBV7-2 to TRBJ2-2, and perhaps TRBD2 as D gene, on 5 matching bases. Sequences were derived from peripheral blood, sampled 28 days after the second AZD1222 dose. The sequence derives from an adult who received the AZD1222 COVID-19 vaccine. The bases are TGTGCCAGCAACATAGCAGGCCGGGGAACCGGGGAGCTGTTTTTT. It encodes CASNIAGRGTGELFF.